This entry features one TCR beta chain sequence. The antigen remains unidentified. This CDR3 has 17 amino acids. J gave up 8 bases and V 4 bases, and 13 bases lay outside the gene matches. The germline CDR1 and CDR2 sequences are SGHTA and FQGNSA. The sample comes from a study of cytomegalovirus exposure and HLA in healthy donors. Overall study findings and caveats: Sequencing likely caused a cluster of highly shared sequence variants. Several of the most significant clusters were apparently associated with common viral pathogens in a later analysis.

With 60 Vbeta and 13 Jbeta primers, the PCR was carried out. Assay: immunoSEQ multiplex PCR; the TCRdb copy retains only in-frame clones and omits some. Altogether about 170,000 clones are present, just under 80% being singletons, with the ten largest covering over 2.5%. This receptor was obtained from a woman between 45 and 60 years old in good health and CMV-seropositive. The rearrangement links TRBV7-2 to TRBJ2-2, with TRBD2 matching over 10 bases. Sequenced material: PBMCs. Written as DNA, the CDR3 is TGTGCCAGCAGCTGGGGAATTACTAGCGGGGCCGGGGGGGAGCTGTTTTTT. This translates into CASSWGITSGAGGELFF.